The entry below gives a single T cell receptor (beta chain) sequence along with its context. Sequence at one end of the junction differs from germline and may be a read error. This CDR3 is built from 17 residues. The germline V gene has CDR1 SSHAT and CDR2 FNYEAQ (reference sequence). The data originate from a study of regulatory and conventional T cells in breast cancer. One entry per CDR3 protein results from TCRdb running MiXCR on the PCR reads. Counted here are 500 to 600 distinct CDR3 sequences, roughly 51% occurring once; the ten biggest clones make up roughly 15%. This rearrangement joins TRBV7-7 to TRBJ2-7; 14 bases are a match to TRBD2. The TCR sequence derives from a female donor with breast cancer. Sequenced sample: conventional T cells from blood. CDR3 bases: TGTGCTAGCAGCTTAGGAGGGACTAGCGGGGGTGTCTACGAGCAGTACTTC. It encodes CASSLGGTSGGVYEQYF.